This TCR beta chain was profiled in a study of T cell repertoires in cytomegalovirus infection. Study details: It can be stated that public TCR beta signatures indicated CMV infection as well as a matching HLA type. General observations from the study: HLA-C-restricted CMV-specific TCR beta clonotypes were dominant in the ex vivo response. Cumulated frequencies of public TCR beta families served to identify carriers of CMV plus the relevant HLA.

A remark on this clonotype: Its antigen remains unknown. One end of the junction does not line up with germline, which may come from a read error.

TCRdb passed the reads through MiXCR, listing each CDR3 protein once. The sample yields 97,000 or so distinct CDR3 sequences, approximately 15% seen once. Germline V gene sequence: CDR1 DFQATT, CDR2 SNEGSKA (reference sequence). There are 16 residues in the CDR3. Source material: PBMCs. The gene calls are TRBV20-1 and TRBJ2-5; possibly TRBD1 or TRBD2 for D (6 bases each). The receptor's source is a human donor in good health (CMV status not recorded). Some clones in this sample may be carry-over from other donors' samples. CDR3 sequence: CSARDRRGSLQATQYF. The DNA for the CDR3 is TGCAGTGCTAGAGATAGGAGGGGGAGCCTTCAAGCGACCCAGTACTTC.